The 12 T cell receptor beta chains below come from one sample, sequenced in a study of blood T cell repertoires in COVID-19. The table came from immunoSEQ multiplex PCR; TCRdb's copy has only in-frame clones and leaves some out. The table lists approximately 360,000 clones, 90% of them singletons, with about 6.8% in the top ten. The sample consisted of peripheral blood. These receptor sequences come from a man between 18 and 29 years old with active or convalescent COVID-19.

V is TRBV7-2 and J is TRBJ2-1; 7 nucleotides align to TRBD2. Germline assignment: CDR1 SGHTA and CDR2 FQGNSA. Trimming at V came to 5 bases and at J to 3 bases, leaving 13 bases not matched to a gene. CDR3 length equals 17 residues. CDR3 residues: CASSPTMGGVLYNEQFF. The CDR3 bases are TGTGCCAGCAGCCCAACTATGGGGGGGGTTCTCTACAATGAGCAGTTCTTC.

This clone was observed once. V gene TRBV2 combines with J gene TRBJ1-5; TRBD1 matches at 9 bases. The CDR3 sequence is 17 residues long. Germline lookup yields CDR1 SNHLY and CDR2 FYNNEI. Losses at the gene ends were 8 bases for V and 0 bases for J; bases not matched to a gene: 11. This CDR3 reads CASLGGQGAYSNQPQHF. DNA of the CDR3: TGTGCCAGCCTAGGGGGACAGGGAGCTTATAGCAATCAGCCCCAGCATTTT. Combining the CDR3 with reference TRBV2 and TRBJ1-5 gives the whole variable domain EPEVTQTPSHQVTQMGQEVILRCVPISNHLYFYWYRQILGQKVEFLVSFYNNEISEKSEIFDDQFSVERPDGSNFTLKIRSTKLEDSAMYFCASLGGQGAYSNQPQHFGDGTRLSIL.

The gene calls are TRBV7-2 and TRBJ1-2; a possible D gene is TRBD1 (5 bases). Germline CDR1 reads SGHTA; CDR2 reads FQGNSA. V was shortened by 5 bases and J by 4 bases, with 14 bases between the two germline ends. The CDR3 spans 14 residues. CDR3 coding DNA: TGTGCCAGCAGCACGGACACCGGAGCCTATGGCTACACCTTC. This encodes CASSTDTGAYGYTF.

This chain connects TRBV5-4 to TRBJ2-6, with 8 positions matching TRBD2. Germline lookup yields CDR1 SGHNT and CDR2 YYREEE (reference sequence). The CDR3 spans 15 residues. Trimming cost V 7 bases and J 0 bases; bases outside gene matches: 3. The CDR3 loop reads CASFAGGSGANVLTF. The DNA of the CDR3 is TGTGCCAGCTTCGCGGGGGGCTCTGGGGCCAACGTCCTGACTTTC. The variable domain in full, completed from reference TRBV5-4 and TRBJ2-6, reads ETGVTQSPTHLIKTRGQQVTLRCSSQSGHNTVSWYQQALGQGPQFIFQYYREEENGRGNFPPRFSGLQFPNYSSELNVNALELDDSALYLCASFAGGSGANVLTFGAGSRLTVL.

The DNA of the CDR3 is TGTGCCAGCAGTTACTCACGTTTACGGGGGACCGGGGAGCTGTTTTTT. This encodes CASSYSRLRGTGELFF. This chain joins TRBV6-5 and TRBJ2-2, with D tentatively TRBD2 (6 bases). The V and J ends lost 0 bases and 5 bases respectively, with 13 bases between them. Per the germline V gene, CDR1 is MNHEY and CDR2 is SVGAGI. This CDR3 comprises 16 residues.

At least ten counts were recorded for this clone. The genes are TRBV6-4 and TRBJ2-3; TRBD2 matches 10 bases. This CDR3 is built from 15 residues. J gave up 1 base and V 2 bases, and 0 bases lay outside the gene matches. Germline-derived CDR1 and CDR2 are MRHNA and SNTAGT. This CDR3 reads CASSDGTSGTDTQYF. The DNA for the CDR3 is TGTGCCAGCAGTGACGGGACTAGCGGCACAGATACGCAGTATTTT.

This rearrangement joins TRBV27 to TRBJ1-3; 8 bases line up with TRBD1. CDR1 and CDR2 from the germline V gene are MNHEY and SMNVEV (reference sequence). The CDR3 is 16 amino acids. The ends lost 5 bases at V and 2 bases at J; junction bases unmatched: 8. The CDR3 nucleotides read TGTGCCAGCAGTCCCCTCGGACAGGGAGCTGGAAACACCATATATTTT. Residues: CASSPLGQGAGNTIYF.

This chain uses TRBV7-6 with TRBJ2-1; 9 bases are a match to TRBD1. V lost 4 bases and J lost 3; bases outside the gene matches: 4. The CDR3 is 15 amino acids. Per the germline V gene, CDR1 is SGHVS and CDR2 is FNYEAQ. CDR3 nucleotide sequence: TGTGCCAGCAGCTCTCAGACAGGGGGCTACAATGAGCAGTTCTTC. Amino acid sequence: CASSSQTGGYNEQFF.

The chain employs TRBV20-1 and TRBJ1-5, with a weak D call TRBD1 (6 bases). Germline lookup yields CDR1 DFQATT and CDR2 SNEGSKA (reference sequence). CDR3 length: 13 residues. Trimming shortened V by 3 bases and J by 3 bases, and 9 bases separated the two germline ends. The CDR3 protein is CSASQGLNQPQHF. In nucleotides, the CDR3 is TGCAGTGCTAGTCAGGGGCTCAATCAGCCCCAGCATTTT.

This sequence joins TRBV2 and TRBJ1-5; 8 positions agree with TRBD1. This CDR3 spans 18 amino acids. Germline V lookup: CDR1 SNHLY, CDR2 FYNNEI. V lost 6 bases and J lost 0; bases outside the gene matches: 13. The CDR3 region is CASSLRAAGGYSNQPQHF. CDR3 nucleotide sequence: TGTGCCAGCAGCCTAAGGGCCGCAGGGGGCTATAGCAATCAGCCCCAGCATTTT.

This chain links TRBV14 with TRBJ1-2; no clear D gene. V dropped 4 bases and J dropped 4 bases, with 19 bases sitting between them. Per germline, CDR1 SGHDN and CDR2 FVKESK. CDR3 length: 16 amino acids. CDR3 bases: TGTGCCAGCAGCCCATACACTTCACAGAGATCCTATGGCTACACCTTC. This translates into CASSPYTSQRSYGYTF.

The chain has TRBV2 and TRBJ2-2; D may be TRBD1 (5 bases). Germline V lookup: CDR1 SNHLY, CDR2 FYNNEI. V was pared by 7 bases and J by 2 bases, with 17 bases between. There are 16 residues in the CDR3. The CDR3 nucleotides are TGTGCCAGCACTCCAGACGGCAGGGCCAACACCGGGGAGCTGTTTTTT. Amino acid sequence: CASTPDGRANTGELFF.